Only a few counts were recorded for the clone carrying this T cell receptor beta chain. Its target is not known. This record comes from a study of brain T cells in children with intractable seizures. This table comes from immunoSEQ multiplex PCR, and its TCRdb copy is limited to in-frame clones, with some not included. The profile shows approximately 3,600 clones, 70% to 80% of them singletons. Only cases whose brain tissue showed the highest T cell transcript signatures were sequenced. This CDR3 is 15 amino acids long. V was clipped by 6 bases and J by 4 bases, with 19 bases between them. The germline V gene encodes CDR1 LGHNT and CDR2 FRNRAP. Overall study results and limits: Viral specificity was inferred only from CDR3 similarity; HCMV serostatus was unknown. Each case's top public CDR3 resembled known HCMV, EBV or influenza A CDR3s.

The chain is built from TRBV12-5 and TRBJ2-7, with D perhaps matching TRBD1 (6 bases). The clonotype originates from a girl aged 2-10 years with Rasmussen encephalitis and intractable seizures. Specimen: resected brain tissue, collected at surgery. CDR3 sequence (DNA): TGTGCTAGTGGGAACACATCCCAAGGGGGATACGAGCAGTACTTC. Translation: CASGNTSQGGYEQYF. The whole variable domain, filled in from reference TRBV12-5 and TRBJ2-7, reads DARVTQTPRHKVTEMGQEVTMRCQPILGHNTVFWYRQTMMQGLELLAYFRNRAPLDDSGMPKDRFSAEMPDATLATLKIQPSEPRDSAVYFCASGNTSQGGYEQYFGPGTRLTVT.